This T cell receptor (beta chain) derives from a study of cytomegalovirus exposure and HLA in healthy donors. General study points: The authors assumed roughly uniform sequencing depth across donors for presence/absence analyses.

60 Vbeta and 13 Jbeta primers were used in PCR. Clones were read by immunoSEQ multiplex PCR, and TCRdb kept only the in-frame ones, dropping some. Recorded for this sample: 150,000 or so clones. This CDR3 is 18 amino acids long. Per germline, CDR1 LNHDA and CDR2 SQIVND (reference sequence). With V trimmed by 1 base and J by 6 bases, 10 bases remained unmatched. As to this clone: Its antigen is as yet unknown.

This receptor was identified in a woman aged 18 to 35 in good health and CMV-seronegative. Sample: PBMCs. The chain uses TRBV19 and TRBJ2-3, with 13 bases fitting TRBD2. The CDR3 DNA follows: TGTGCCAGTAGTATAGCCCCCAGGACTAGCGGGAGATCGGATACGCAGTATTTT. This sequence encodes CASSIAPRTSGRSDTQYF. The entire variable domain, with the rest obtained from reference TRBV19 and TRBJ2-3, is as follows: DGGITQSPKYLFRKEGQNVTLSCEQNLNHDAMYWYRQDPGQGLRLIYYSQIVNDFQKGDIAEGYSVSREKKESFPLTVTSAQKNPTAFYLCASSIAPRTSGRSDTQYFGPGTRLTVL.